This T cell receptor beta chain was captured in a study of T cell repertoires in cytomegalovirus infection. Study-wide context: Evidence of both CMV infection and a matching HLA type came from public TCR beta signatures.

TCRdb reprocessed the reads via MiXCR and lists one record per CDR3 protein. The table lists hundreds of thousands of distinct CDR3 sequences, 20% to 25% of them singletons. Trimming removed 1 base at V and 1 base at J, with 15 bases between. This CDR3 spans 17 amino acids. Germline CDR1 is SGHVS and CDR2 is FQNEAQ. Study-wide findings and caveats: Carriers of CMV plus the relevant HLA were identified by cumulative public TCR beta family frequency. It was HLA-C-restricted CMV-specific TCR beta clonotypes that dominated the response ex vivo.

Points on this clonotype: Its antigen remains unidentified.

The receptor comes from a human donor in good health (CMV status not recorded). Some clones in this sample may be carry-over from other donors' samples. The chain couples TRBV7-8 to TRBJ2-3; D may be TRBD1 or TRBD2 (7 bases each). Source material: CD8+ T cells from PBMCs. The CDR3 is CASSLGEGTEGTDTQYF. In DNA form, the CDR3 reads TGTGCCAGCAGCTTAGGGGAGGGGACAGAGGGCACAGATACGCAGTATTTT. Supplemented by reference TRBV7-8 and TRBJ2-3, the full variable domain reads GAGVSQSPRYKVAKRGQDVALRCDPISGHVSLFWYQQALGQGPEFLTYFQNEAQLDKSGLPSDRFFAERPEGSVSTLKIQRTQQEDSAVYLCASSLGEGTEGTDTQYFGPGTRLTVL.